The 12 T cell receptor beta chains given below trace back to one sample, sequenced in a study of PD-1 blockade in classical Hodgkin lymphoma. Every single patient, without exception, relapsed after autologous stem cell transplantation, and brentuximab vedotin exposure varied. Method: immunoSEQ multiplex PCR; TCRdb's copy keeps in-frame clones and lacks some. The profile covers some 21,000 clones, with roughly 78% appearing a single time and under 20% taken by the ten largest. This specimen consisted of peripheral blood mononuclear cells (PBMCs), obtained before the second cycle of nivolumab. All receptors come from a human donor with classical Hodgkin lymphoma.

V usage is TRBV5-4 and J usage is TRBJ1-4; possible D gene TRBD1, 5 bases. With 8 bases removed from V and 0 bases from J, the gap between germline ends came to 11 bases. Germline CDR1 SGHNT, CDR2 YYREEE (reference sequence). The CDR3 spans 14 residues. CDR3 sequence (DNA): TGTGCCAGTACCTTGGGGGCAACTAATGAAAAACTGTTTTTT. This encodes CASTLGATNEKLFF.

This clone has more than one count but fewer than ten. This chain connects TRBV20-1 to TRBJ2-1; perhaps TRBD2 as D (5 bases). In germline, CDR1 is DFQATT, CDR2 SNEGSKA (reference sequence). CDR3 length equals 11 residues. Trimming shortened V by 4 bases and J by 9 bases, and 10 bases separated the two germline ends. The CDR3 loop reads CSAIGSVEQFF. The CDR3 DNA reads as TGCAGTGCTATTGGTAGCGTTGAGCAGTTCTTC.

The chain uses TRBV6-5 and TRBJ2-3; D is tentatively TRBD1 or TRBD2 (5 bases each). Deletions cut 2 bases from V and 2 bases from J, with 14 bases between. CDR3 length: 16 amino acids. From germline, CDR1 is MNHEY and CDR2 SVGAGI. The CDR3 DNA is TGTGCCAGCAGTTACCGCCCAGGGACCTACACAGATACGCAGTATTTT. It yields the protein CASSYRPGTYTDTQYF.

This rearrangement joins TRBV7-9 to TRBJ1-2; weak D call: TRBD1 (5 bases). In germline, CDR1 is SEHNR, CDR2 FQNEAQ (reference sequence). This CDR3 spans 15 amino acids. The ends were cut back, 0 bases at V and 4 bases at J, with 12 bases in the middle. The CDR3 bases are TGTGCCAGCAGCTTAGCCCAGGGCATCGTCTATGGCTACACCTTC. Encoded protein: CASSLAQGIVYGYTF.

The chain employs TRBV2 and TRBJ1-2; maybe TRBD1 (6 bases). With 6 bases removed from V and 5 bases from J, the gap between germline ends came to 19 bases. Germline lookup yields CDR1 SNHLY and CDR2 FYNNEI. The CDR3 has 15 amino acids. CDR3: CASSRGTPGGYGYTF. In DNA, the CDR3 is TGTGCCAGCAGCCGCGGGACACCTGGAGGATATGGCTACACCTTC.

This clone appeared a few times. V and J are TRBV6-8 and TRBJ1-2; D might be TRBD1 (5 bases). The CDR3 runs to 13 residues. Germline CDR1 and CDR2: MNHGY and SAAAGT. Trimming stripped 2 bases from V and 5 bases from J, with 9 bases between. In DNA form, the CDR3 reads TGTGCCAGCAGTTACGGGGGAAAATATGGCTACACCTTC. Translated, it gives CASSYGGKYGYTF.

The CDR3: CASSLAGVYNEQFF. The CDR3 DNA reads TGTGCCAGCAGCTTAGCGGGGGTCTACAATGAGCAGTTCTTC. This chain uses TRBV11-2 with TRBJ2-1, with a possible D match to TRBD2 (6 bases). The germline CDR1 and CDR2 sequences are SGHAT and FQNNGV. The CDR3 length is 14 residues. V shed 1 base and J shed 3 bases, with 7 bases lying between them.

This clone was picked up a small number of times. The genes are TRBV6-5 and TRBJ2-7; 7 bases fit TRBD2. Germline values: CDR1 MNHEY, CDR2 SVGAGI. The CDR3 totals 13 residues. V lost 5 bases, J lost 6 bases, and 7 bases stayed unmatched. The DNA for the CDR3 is TGTGCCAGCAGTAACCGGGGGGTCGGCGAGCAGTACTTC. It yields the protein CASSNRGVGEQYF.

The V and J genes are TRBV6-4 and TRBJ2-3, with 7 bases matching TRBD2. Germline-derived CDR1 and CDR2 are MRHNA and SNTAGT. The CDR3 spans 14 residues. Trimming cost V 3 bases and J 3 bases; bases outside gene matches: 3. CDR3 region: CASSEAGGTDTQYF. The CDR3 nucleotides are TGTGCCAGCAGTGAGGCCGGGGGGACAGATACGCAGTATTTT.

The V gene is TRBV5-4, the J gene TRBJ1-4; D unclear. V was shortened by 0 bases and J by 7 bases, with 13 bases between the two germline ends. This CDR3 contains 15 residues. In germline, CDR1 is SGHNT, CDR2 YYREEE (reference sequence). Here the CDR3 DNA reads TGTGCCAGCAGCTTGGGTCCGGGTAGGAGTGAAAAACTGTTTTTT. This gives the protein CASSLGPGRSEKLFF.

This sequence joins TRBV5-6 and TRBJ1-1; D uncertain. Germline lookup yields CDR1 SGHDT and CDR2 YYEEEE. Trimming shortened V by 0 bases and J by 5 bases, and 11 bases separated the two germline ends. The CDR3 spans 14 residues. The DNA for the CDR3 is TGTGCCAGCAGCTTGGCCGTCGCAGGTACTGAAGCTTTCTTT. Amino acids: CASSLAVAGTEAFF.

This sequence joins TRBV9 and TRBJ2-3; D remains ambiguous. The CDR3 contains 16 residues. CDR1 is SGDLS, CDR2 YYNGEE, per germline. V gave up 0 bases and J gave up 0 bases, with 11 bases separating them. CDR3 protein: CASSVEQVTSTDTQYF. The CDR3 nucleotides are TGTGCCAGCAGCGTAGAACAAGTCACCAGCACAGATACGCAGTATTTT. Based on the CDR3 plus reference TRBV9 and TRBJ2-3, the full variable domain is DSGVTQTPKHLITATGQRVTLRCSPRSGDLSVYWYQQSLDQGLQFLIQYYNGEERAKGNILERFSAQQFPDLHSELNLSSLELGDSALYFCASSVEQVTSTDTQYFGPGTRLTVL.